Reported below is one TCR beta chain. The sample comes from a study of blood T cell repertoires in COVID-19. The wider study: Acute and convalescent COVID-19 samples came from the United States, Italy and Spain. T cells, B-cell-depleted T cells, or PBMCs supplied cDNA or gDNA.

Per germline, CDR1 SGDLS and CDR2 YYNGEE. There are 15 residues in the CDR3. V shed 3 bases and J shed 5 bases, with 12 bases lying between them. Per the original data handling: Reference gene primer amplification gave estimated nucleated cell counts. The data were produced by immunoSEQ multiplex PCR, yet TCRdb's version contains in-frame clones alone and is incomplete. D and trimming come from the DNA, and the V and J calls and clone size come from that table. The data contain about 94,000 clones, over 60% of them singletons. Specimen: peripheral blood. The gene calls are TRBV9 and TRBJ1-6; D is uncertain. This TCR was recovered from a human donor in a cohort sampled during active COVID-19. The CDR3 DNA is TGTGCCAGCAGCGCCCTGCGGGTTGATAATTCACCCCTCCACTTT. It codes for CASSALRVDNSPLHF.